Below are 8 T cell receptor beta chains sequenced from a single sample in a study of blood T cell repertoires in COVID-19 (dated by TCRdb to the early 2020s). Libraries were built with the immunoSEQ multiplex PCR assay. TCRdb obtained this table from immuneACCESS and retained in-frame rearrangements with V and J assigned. These tables miss some clones; where compared with another copy, unresolved V genes account for less than half of the shortfall, and the remainder is unexplained. The sample table lists 30,000 to 40,000 clones, 85% of them with a count of one. The ten largest clonotypes hold around 5% of the sample. The sequenced material came from peripheral blood. The receptors were gathered from a man aged 50-59 years with active COVID-19.

This sequence joins TRBV27 and TRBJ2-1, with TRBD2 identical over 8 bases. The CDR3 totals 15 residues. Germline trimming cut 6 bases from V and 3 bases from J; bases unmatched to any gene: 7. Looked up from germline, CDR1 is MNHEY and CDR2 is SMNVEV (reference sequence). CDR3 DNA: TGTGCCAGCAGGTTGGGGACTAGTGTCTACAATGAGCAGTTCTTC. Protein: CASRLGTSVYNEQFF.

The genes are TRBV5-8 and TRBJ1-1, with a tentative D call TRBD1 (5 bases). This CDR3 has 14 residues. From germline, CDR1 is SGHTS and CDR2 YDEGEE. Trimming removed 4 bases at V and 4 bases at J, with 14 bases between. CDR3 loop: CASSPEGVSTEAFF. The CDR3 DNA sequence: TGTGCCAGCAGCCCGGAAGGGGTGAGCACTGAAGCTTTCTTT. The full variable domain, in which reference TRBV5-8 and TRBJ1-1 provide the parts outside the CDR3, is EAGVTQSPTHLIKTRGQQATLRCSPISGHTSVYWYQQALGLGLQFLLWYDEGEERNRGNFPPRFSGRQFPNYSSELNVNALELEDSALYLCASSPEGVSTEAFFGQGTRLTVV.

The gene calls are TRBV7-8 and TRBJ2-3, with 7 bases aligning to TRBD1. Germline values: CDR1 SGHVS, CDR2 FQNEAQ. J lost 8 bases, V lost 5 bases, and 13 bases had no gene match. The length of the CDR3 is 15 residues. The CDR3 spells CASSPGQDTWVTQYF. CDR3 nucleotide sequence: TGTGCCAGCAGCCCCGGACAGGACACATGGGTTACGCAGTATTTT.

This rearrangement joins TRBV28 to TRBJ1-5; 9 bases agree with TRBD1. Germline V gene sequence: CDR1 MDHEN, CDR2 SYDVKM. V shed 6 bases, J shed 5 bases, and the junction held 2 bases outside the gene matches. The CDR3 runs to 13 residues. CDR3 sequence reads: CASSRTGDQPQHF. The CDR3 DNA follows: TGTGCCAGCAGCCGGACAGGGGATCAGCCCCAGCATTTT. Drawing the rest from reference TRBV28 and TRBJ1-5, the complete variable domain is DVKVTQSSRYLVKRTGEKVFLECVQDMDHENMFWYRQDPGLGLRLIYFSYDVKMKEKGDIPEGYSVSREKKERFSLILESASTNQTSMYLCASSRTGDQPQHFGDGTRLSIL.

This chain links TRBV5-1 with TRBJ1-1; D gene ambiguous. Germline CDR1 and CDR2: SGHRS and YFSETQ. Trimming stripped 3 bases from V and 1 base from J, with 13 bases between. This CDR3 has 15 amino acids. The CDR3 is CASSSQGGENTEAFF. DNA for the CDR3: TGCGCCAGCAGCTCCCAAGGAGGTGAGAACACTGAAGCTTTCTTT.

A few counts support this clone. The chain is built from TRBV4-1 and TRBJ2-5, with TRBD1 as a possible D gene (6 bases). This CDR3 is built from 16 residues. Trimming took 3 bases from V and 3 from J, leaving 17 bases between them. CDR1 MGHRA and CDR2 YSYEKL come from the germline V gene. The CDR3 DNA reads as TGCGCCAGCAGCCACCCCCCCCGGGACAAAAAAGAGACCCAGTACTTC. Protein sequence: CASSHPPRDKKETQYF.

Comments on this clone: Its ends do not fully match the called genes, so a read error is possible. V gene TRBV6-5 combines with J gene TRBJ2-3; a weak D match, TRBD2 (5 bases). The CDR3 extends over 13 amino acids. Germline-derived CDR1 and CDR2 are MNHEY and SVGAGI. The CDR3: CASSPPHGDMQYF. DNA for the CDR3: TGTGCCAGCAGCCCCCCTCACGGGGATATGCAGTATTTT.

The rearrangement links TRBV6-5 to TRBJ2-3, with 8 bases identical to TRBD1. Germline trimming cut 3 bases from V and 6 bases from J; bases unmatched to any gene: 5. The length of the CDR3 is 14 residues. Germline assignment: CDR1 MNHEY and CDR2 SVGAGI. CDR3 in DNA: TGTGCCAGCAGTTATGGACAGGGATGGGATACGCAGTATTTT. Protein product: CASSYGQGWDTQYF.